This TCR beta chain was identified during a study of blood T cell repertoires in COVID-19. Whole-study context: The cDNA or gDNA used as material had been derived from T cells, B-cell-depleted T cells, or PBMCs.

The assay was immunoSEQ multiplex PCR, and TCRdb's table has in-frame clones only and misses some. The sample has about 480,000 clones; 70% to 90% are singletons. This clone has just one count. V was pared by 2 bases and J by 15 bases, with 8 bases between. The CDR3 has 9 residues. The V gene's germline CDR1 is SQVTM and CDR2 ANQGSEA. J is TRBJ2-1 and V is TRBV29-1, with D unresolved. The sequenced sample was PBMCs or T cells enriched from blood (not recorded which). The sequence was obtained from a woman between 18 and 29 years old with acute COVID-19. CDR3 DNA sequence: TGCAGCGTTGAACGGGTACCGTTCTTC. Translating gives CSVERVPFF.